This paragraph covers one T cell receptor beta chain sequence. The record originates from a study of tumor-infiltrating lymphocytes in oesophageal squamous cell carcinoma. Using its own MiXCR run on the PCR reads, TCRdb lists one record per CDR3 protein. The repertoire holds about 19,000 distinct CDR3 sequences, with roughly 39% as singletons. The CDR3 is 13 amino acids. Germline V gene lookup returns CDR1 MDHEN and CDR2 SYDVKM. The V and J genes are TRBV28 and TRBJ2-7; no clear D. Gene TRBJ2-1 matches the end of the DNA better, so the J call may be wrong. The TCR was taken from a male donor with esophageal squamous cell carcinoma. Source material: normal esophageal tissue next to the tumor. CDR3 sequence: CASRVGSVNEQFF. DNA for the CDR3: TGTGCCAGCAGAGTAGGTAGTGTCAATGAGCAGTTCTTC.